Described below is a single T cell receptor (beta chain) sequence and its context. This CDR3 comprises 16 residues. Germline CDR1 and CDR2: KGHSH and LQKENI. The V and J ends lost 6 bases and 8 bases, in that order; junction bases with no gene match: 14. Profiling relied on immunoSEQ multiplex PCR, and the TCRdb table lists in-frame clones only, not all of them. The sample holds about 110,000 clones; approximately 90% are singletons and the top ten take about 15%. These data are taken from a study of T cell responses to AZD1222 COVID-19 vaccine. The sequence derives from an adult who received the AZD1222 COVID-19 vaccine. The sequenced sample was peripheral blood, obtained 28 days after the second AZD1222 dose. This rearrangement joins TRBV18 to TRBJ2-1; TRBD1 matches 9 bases. The CDR3: CASSSGTGRASHEQFF. Here the CDR3 DNA reads TGTGCCAGCTCTTCCGGGACAGGGCGGGCTTCCCATGAGCAGTTCTTC.